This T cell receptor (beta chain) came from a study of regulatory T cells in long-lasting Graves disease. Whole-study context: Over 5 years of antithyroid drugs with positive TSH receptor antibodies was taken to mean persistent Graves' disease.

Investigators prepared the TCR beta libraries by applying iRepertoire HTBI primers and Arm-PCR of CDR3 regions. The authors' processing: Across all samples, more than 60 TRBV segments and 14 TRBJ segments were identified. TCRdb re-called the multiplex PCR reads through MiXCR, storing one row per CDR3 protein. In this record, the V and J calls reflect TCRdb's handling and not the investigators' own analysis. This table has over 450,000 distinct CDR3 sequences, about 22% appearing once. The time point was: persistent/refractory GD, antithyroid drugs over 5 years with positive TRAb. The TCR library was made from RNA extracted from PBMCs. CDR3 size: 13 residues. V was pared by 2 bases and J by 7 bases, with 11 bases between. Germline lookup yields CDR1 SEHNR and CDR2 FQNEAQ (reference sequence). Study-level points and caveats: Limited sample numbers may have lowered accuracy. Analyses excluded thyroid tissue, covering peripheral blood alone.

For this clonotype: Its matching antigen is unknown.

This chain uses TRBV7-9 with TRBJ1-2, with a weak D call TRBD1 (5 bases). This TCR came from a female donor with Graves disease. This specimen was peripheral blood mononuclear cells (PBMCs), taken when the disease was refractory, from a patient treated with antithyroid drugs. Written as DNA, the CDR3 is TGTGCCAGCAGCTTATCGGGGGAGAGTGGCTACACCTTC. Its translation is CASSLSGESGYTF.